This entry lists 29 T cell receptor beta chains sequenced from one sample in a study of blood T cell repertoires in COVID-19. Sequencing used immunoSEQ multiplex PCR; TCRdb keeps in-frame clones, though not all of them. The sample contains about 100,000 clones, around nine tenths of which appear only once. Sequenced input: peripheral blood. The receptors stem from a human donor in a cohort sampled during active COVID-19.

CDR3 in amino acids: CASRIGTENTEAFF. As DNA, the CDR3 is TGCGCCAGCCGGATCGGGACTGAGAACACTGAAGCTTTCTTT. J is TRBJ1-1 and V is TRBV5-1; D perhaps matches TRBD1 (5 bases). V gave up 7 bases and J gave up 1 base, with 14 bases separating them. Germline V lookup: CDR1 SGHRS, CDR2 YFSETQ. This CDR3 is 14 amino acids long.

J is TRBJ1-4 and V is TRBV10-3, with 9 bases matching TRBD1. J gave up 5 bases and V 5 bases, and 6 bases lay outside the gene matches. CDR1 and CDR2 (germline): ENHRY, SYGVKD. The CDR3 totals 15 residues. CDR3 region: CAISSGQGPNEKLFF. The CDR3 region has the DNA TGTGCCATCAGTTCAGGACAGGGGCCGAATGAAAAACTGTTTTTT.

V and J are TRBV6-5 and TRBJ1-2, with TRBD1 matching over 7 bases. This CDR3 spans 15 amino acids. Per germline, CDR1 MNHEY and CDR2 SVGAGI. The V gene end was trimmed by 7 bases and the J gene end by 0 bases; junction bases not matched to a gene: 8. Written as DNA, the CDR3 is TGTGCCAGCACGTCGGGACAGTATCCTAACTATGGCTACACCTTC. Translation: CASTSGQYPNYGYTF.

This clone was counted once. This chain joins TRBV10-1 and TRBJ2-5; D might be TRBD1 (6 bases). CDR1 and CDR2 from the germline V gene are WNHNN and SYGVQD (reference sequence). CDR3 length equals 13 residues. V lost 8 bases, J lost 5 bases, and 15 bases lay in between. In DNA form, the CDR3 reads TGCGCCAGCTCAGCAGGGGTTGGGGAGACCCAGTACTTC. Translating it yields CASSAGVGETQYF.

V is TRBV15 and J is TRBJ1-5; no clear D gene. Trimming removed 0 bases at V and 6 bases at J, with 18 bases between. The CDR3 has 17 residues. Per germline, CDR1 LNHNV and CDR2 YYDKDF (reference sequence). CDR3 amino acids: CATSRDFVRKAAQPQHF. CDR3 DNA: TGTGCCACCAGCAGAGATTTTGTTCGCAAAGCGGCTCAGCCCCAGCATTTT.

This chain links TRBV4-1 with TRBJ2-1, with a tentative D call TRBD2 (5 bases). The V end was cut by 0 bases, the J end by 10 bases, with 16 bases between. Germline V CDR1 and CDR2: MGHRA, YSYEKL. CDR3 length: 15 amino acids. Written as DNA, the CDR3 is TGCGCCAGCAGCCAAGATAACGGGATTCTGGGAGAGCAGTTCTTC. Translated, it gives CASSQDNGILGEQFF.

The chain uses TRBV11-1 and TRBJ1-2; D perhaps matches TRBD1 (5 bases). In germline, CDR1 is SGHAT, CDR2 FQDESV (reference sequence). This CDR3 is built from 15 residues. Trimming took off 0 bases at V and 1 base at J, with 9 bases between the two ends. The CDR3 sequence is CASSLAGEDNYGYTF. The DNA of the CDR3 is TGTGCCAGCAGCTTAGCAGGGGAAGATAACTATGGCTACACCTTC.

In DNA form, the CDR3 reads TGTGCCAGTAGTGGGGGGGGTTCTAGCAATCAGCCCCAGCATTTT. Translated, it gives CASSGGGSSNQPQHF. The rearrangement links TRBV19 to TRBJ1-5; TRBD1 is a possible D gene (5 bases). CDR3 length equals 15 residues. The germline gives CDR1 LNHDA, CDR2 SQIVND (reference sequence). The V end lost 5 bases, the J end lost 0 bases, and 11 bases lay between the germline ends.

This sequence joins TRBV5-5 and TRBJ2-5; 11 bases are a match to TRBD2. The CDR3 length is 15 residues. Germline V lookup: CDR1 SGHKS, CDR2 YYEKEE (reference sequence). The ends lost 5 bases at V and 5 bases at J; junction bases unmatched: 8. This CDR3 reads CASRYGLAGPETQYF. CDR3 nucleotides: TGTGCCAGCAGATACGGACTAGCGGGCCCGGAGACCCAGTACTTC.

The rearrangement links TRBV12-5 to TRBJ2-3; TRBD2 is a possible D gene (5 bases). The V gene's germline CDR1 is LGHNT and CDR2 FRNRAP. V was shortened by 1 base and J by 4 bases, with 18 bases between the two germline ends. The CDR3 runs 17 residues. CDR3 DNA sequence: TGTGCTAGTGGTTTGGGACCCCCCCTTCGGGGTGCAGATACGCAGTATTTT. Translated: CASGLGPPLRGADTQYF.

This chain connects TRBV5-6 to TRBJ2-7; TRBD1 matches 8 bases. Germline lookup yields CDR1 SGHDT and CDR2 YYEEEE. The CDR3 covers 15 residues. With 2 bases clipped from V and 3 bases from J, the junction kept 7 bases outside the gene matches. The DNA of the CDR3 is TGTGCCAGCAGCTTTGGACAGGGCGGCCTCTACGAGCAGTACTTC. It codes for CASSFGQGGLYEQYF.

The chain joins TRBV20-1 to TRBJ1-4; tentatively, D is TRBD1 (5 bases). The ends were cut back, 3 bases at V and 8 bases at J, with 13 bases in the middle. The CDR3 spans 13 residues. Germline CDR1 is DFQATT and CDR2 is SNEGSKA (reference sequence). The CDR3 DNA reads TGCAGTGCTAGTCGGGGGATGGAGGAAAAACTGTTTTTT. Protein: CSASRGMEEKLFF.

The genes are TRBV4-1 and TRBJ2-1; 8 positions match TRBD2. The V gene's germline CDR1 is MGHRA and CDR2 YSYEKL. The J segment lost 8 bases and the V segment lost 4 bases, leaving 13 bases of the junction unmatched. This CDR3 is built from 16 residues. CDR3 sequence: CASSREGSGRGDEQFF. CDR3 DNA: TGCGCCAGCAGCCGGGAGGGGAGCGGGAGAGGGGATGAGCAGTTCTTC.

This chain connects TRBV27 to TRBJ2-5, with 10 nucleotides matching TRBD2. The CDR3 spans 17 residues. V lost 3 bases, J lost 1 base, and 8 bases stayed unmatched. From germline, CDR1 is MNHEY and CDR2 SMNVEV (reference sequence). CDR3 DNA: TGTGCCAGCAGTTTGCCGCTAGCGGGAGTCCTCCAAGAGACCCAGTACTTC. The encoded protein is CASSLPLAGVLQETQYF.

This clone appeared a few times. The J gene is TRBJ1-5, the V gene TRBV5-6; 8 nucleotides line up with TRBD1. J was trimmed by 7 bases and V by 2 bases; bases with no gene match: 2. This CDR3 region has 13 residues. Germline V gives CDR1 SGHDT, CDR2 YYEEEE. The CDR3 DNA is TGTGCCAGCAGCTTTACAGGGGGACAGCCCCAGCATTTT. It is translated as CASSFTGGQPQHF.

CDR3 bases: TGTGCCAGCAGCGAACAGGGGACCACTGAAGCTTTCTTT. Protein: CASSEQGTTEAFF. The rearrangement links TRBV5-6 to TRBJ1-1, with 7 bases identical to TRBD1. V lost 4 bases and J lost 4; bases outside the gene matches: 4. CDR1 and CDR2 from the germline V gene are SGHDT and YYEEEE. This CDR3 comprises 13 residues.

The J gene is TRBJ2-3, the V gene TRBV2; 7 positions agree with TRBD2. There are 14 residues in the CDR3. The V gene end was trimmed by 3 bases and the J gene end by 5 bases; junction bases not matched to a gene: 5. The germline gives CDR1 SNHLY, CDR2 FYNNEI. CDR3 DNA sequence: TGTGCCAGCAGTGACCCTAGCGGTGGAGATACGCAGTATTTT. Translated: CASSDPSGGDTQYF.

CDR3: CASSSGTGAEQYF. The CDR3 DNA reads as TGCGCCAGCAGCTCCGGGACAGGCGCCGAGCAGTACTTC. The genes are TRBV5-1 and TRBJ2-7; TRBD1 agrees at 8 bases. Germline V gene lookup returns CDR1 SGHRS and CDR2 YFSETQ. This CDR3 comprises 13 residues. Losses at the gene ends were 3 bases for V and 6 bases for J; bases not matched to a gene: 5.

In nucleotides, the CDR3 is TGTGCCAGCAGTGACACCGGGACTGCCTCCTACGAGCAGTACTTC. This codes for CASSDTGTASYEQYF. This rearrangement joins TRBV27 to TRBJ2-7; D may be TRBD2 (6 bases). The CDR3 runs to 15 residues. The V end was cut by 5 bases, the J end by 0 bases, with 14 bases between. Germline V lookup: CDR1 MNHEY, CDR2 SMNVEV (reference sequence).

V and J are TRBV7-2 and TRBJ2-7, with a weak D call TRBD1 (7 bases). This CDR3 is built from 13 residues. Trimming took 5 bases from V and 9 from J, leaving 17 bases between them. CDR1 is SGHTA and CDR2 is FQGNSA in the germline V gene. CDR3 nucleotides: TGTGCCAGCAGCCCAGGGGGAGGAGCCGGGCAGTACTTC. Its protein is CASSPGGGAGQYF.

The chain is built from TRBV4-3 and TRBJ2-4; 7 bases match TRBD2. V lost 4 bases, J lost 0 bases, and 9 bases stayed unmatched. The germline CDR1 and CDR2 sequences are LGHNA and YSLEER. CDR3 length: 17 residues. CDR3 nucleotides: TGCGCCAGCAGCCCCGGAGCCGGACTAGGAGCCAAAAACATTCAGTACTTC. Its protein is CASSPGAGLGAKNIQYF.

The chain combines TRBV6-6 with TRBJ2-4; D remains unclear. In germline, CDR1 is MNHNY, CDR2 SVGAGI (reference sequence). The CDR3 runs 15 residues. Trimming removed 2 bases from V and 0 bases from J, with 8 bases in between. The CDR3 spells CASSYADLAKNIQYF. In nucleotides, the CDR3 is TGTGCCAGCAGTTACGCGGATCTAGCCAAAAACATTCAGTACTTC.

This sequence joins TRBV10-3 and TRBJ2-3; the D is unclear. Germline lookup yields CDR1 ENHRY and CDR2 SYGVKD. Trimming stripped 6 bases from V and 3 bases from J, with 10 bases between. This CDR3 is built from 13 residues. In DNA, the CDR3 is TGTGCCATCAGGATCCAGTCGACAGATACGCAGTATTTT. Translating it yields CAIRIQSTDTQYF.

This chain joins TRBV29-1 and TRBJ2-2, with TRBD2 matching 7 bases. Germline CDR1 SQVTM, CDR2 ANQGSEA. After removal of 7 bases from V and 5 bases from J, the junction contained 7 bases not matched to a gene. The CDR3 spans 13 residues. The CDR3 region has the DNA TGCAGCGGACGGGGGGAGGGGACCGGGGAGCTGTTTTTT. This encodes CSGRGEGTGELFF.

The chain uses TRBV28 and TRBJ2-2, with a possible D match to TRBD1 (6 bases). The CDR3 loop spans 18 amino acids. With 5 bases removed from V and 6 bases from J, the gap between germline ends came to 25 bases. Germline values: CDR1 MDHEN, CDR2 SYDVKM. Here the CDR3 reads CASSPYKQGFLVSGELFF. The DNA of the CDR3 is TGTGCCAGCAGTCCATATAAACAGGGATTTCTTGTGTCCGGGGAGCTGTTTTTT.

This sequence joins TRBV28 and TRBJ2-7; TRBD1 agrees at 8 bases. CDR3 size: 14 residues. Per the germline V gene, CDR1 is MDHEN and CDR2 is SYDVKM. The V segment lost 4 bases and the J segment 3 bases; nucleotides outside the gene matches: 5. The CDR3 here is CASSSGQEDYEQYF. The DNA for the CDR3 is TGTGCCAGCAGTTCGGGACAGGAGGACTACGAGCAGTACTTC.

This clone was counted a single time. V usage is TRBV2 and J usage is TRBJ2-1; 13 positions match TRBD2. Trimming removed 8 bases from V and 7 bases from J; junction bases left unmatched: 17. The CDR3 runs to 18 residues. The germline CDR1 and CDR2 sequences are SNHLY and FYNNEI. CDR3 loop: CASLPTSGRIAGGNEQFF. CDR3 DNA sequence: TGTGCCAGCTTACCGACTAGCGGGAGGATCGCGGGGGGAAATGAGCAGTTCTTC. Combining the CDR3 with reference TRBV2 and TRBJ2-1 gives the whole variable domain EPEVTQTPSHQVTQMGQEVILRCVPISNHLYFYWYRQILGQKVEFLVSFYNNEISEKSEIFDDQFSVERPDGSNFTLKIRSTKLEDSAMYFCASLPTSGRIAGGNEQFFGPGTRLTVL.

The V call is TRBV6-5, the J call TRBJ1-4; possible D gene TRBD1, 6 bases. V shed 6 bases and J shed 10 bases, with 18 bases lying between them. Germline V gene sequence: CDR1 MNHEY, CDR2 SVGAGI. The CDR3 runs 14 residues. The CDR3 spells CASSPGGARGKLFF. CDR3 nucleotide sequence: TGTGCCAGCAGCCCGGGGGGGGCGCGGGGAAAACTGTTTTTT.

The V and J genes are TRBV9 and TRBJ2-7, with a weak D call TRBD2 (5 bases). Deletions cut 3 bases from V and 0 bases from J, with 13 bases between. Germline values: CDR1 SGDLS, CDR2 YYNGEE. The length of the CDR3 is 15 residues. DNA of the CDR3: TGTGCCAGCAGCGCCCACCACGGACTCTCCTACGAGCAGTACTTC. It codes for CASSAHHGLSYEQYF. Full variable domain (missing parts from reference TRBV9 and TRBJ2-7): DSGVTQTPKHLITATGQRVTLRCSPRSGDLSVYWYQQSLDQGLQFLIQYYNGEERAKGNILERFSAQQFPDLHSELNLSSLELGDSALYFCASSAHHGLSYEQYFGPGTRLTVT.